The 26 T cell receptor beta chains given below trace back to one sample, sequenced in a study of cytomegalovirus exposure and HLA in healthy donors (dated by TCRdb to 2016 to 2017). Libraries were prepared through the immunoSEQ multiplex PCR assay. For the multiplex PCR, a mixture combining 60 forward primers for TCR Vbeta segments and 13 reverse primers for TCR Jbeta segments was used. In its TCRdb copy, this immuneACCESS table keeps in-frame sequences only and misses some clones. Where compared with another copy, unresolved V genes explain less than half of these, and the others have no known cause. The sample data list more than 150,000 clones, and more than 65% of these were observed just once. Around 1.2% of the sample is held by the ten biggest clonotypes. Sequences were obtained from PBMCs. These TCRs come from a girl aged 2 to 10 in good health and CMV-seropositive.

This clone has more than one count but fewer than ten. The J gene is TRBJ2-1, the V gene TRBV5-6; 7 positions agree with TRBD1. J gave up 2 bases and V 4 bases, and 9 bases lay outside the gene matches. This CDR3 contains 16 residues. CDR1 is SGHDT and CDR2 is YYEEEE in the germline V gene. CDR3 amino acids: CASSRIGGSAYNEQFF. The CDR3 nucleotides read TGTGCCAGCAGCCGAATAGGGGGCTCGGCCTACAATGAGCAGTTCTTC.

The J gene is TRBJ1-5, the V gene TRBV18, with 8 bases identical to TRBD1. This CDR3 spans 15 amino acids. V dropped 6 bases and J dropped 4; count of bases not matched to a gene: 8. The germline V gene encodes CDR1 KGHSH and CDR2 LQKENI. The CDR3 sequence is CASSPLTGENQPQHF. CDR3 DNA sequence: TGTGCCAGCTCGCCTTTGACAGGGGAAAATCAGCCCCAGCATTTT.

This chain uses TRBV6-1 with TRBJ2-1; TRBD2 is a possible D gene (5 bases). Germline-derived CDR1 and CDR2 are MNHNS and SASEGT. This CDR3 contains 13 residues. Trimming cost V 5 bases and J 6 bases, with 11 bases left between them. CDR3 in DNA: TGTGCCAGCAGTTCCGACTATTTCAATGAGCAGTTCTTC. Its translation: CASSSDYFNEQFF.

The gene calls are TRBV9 and TRBJ1-1, with 7 bases fitting TRBD1. Germline V gene sequence: CDR1 SGDLS, CDR2 YYNGEE. With 3 bases clipped from V and 5 bases from J, the junction kept 10 bases outside the gene matches. The CDR3 is made up of 15 amino acids. DNA of the CDR3: TGTGCCAGCAGCGAGACCCAGACAGGGAGTACTGAAGCTTTCTTT. It encodes CASSETQTGSTEAFF.

V is TRBV7-8 and J is TRBJ1-4; D is unresolved. The V end lost 5 bases, the J end lost 6 bases, and 10 bases lay between the germline ends. The CDR3 is made up of 13 amino acids. Germline V gene sequence: CDR1 SGHVS, CDR2 FQNEAQ. The CDR3 region is CASSLLADEKLFF. The CDR3 DNA sequence: TGTGCCAGCAGCCTCCTCGCGGATGAAAAACTGTTTTTT.

This chain joins TRBV27 and TRBJ2-6, with TRBD2 identical over 11 bases. With 1 base clipped from V and 3 bases from J, the junction kept 14 bases outside the gene matches. The germline CDR1 and CDR2 sequences are MNHEY and SMNVEV (reference sequence). This CDR3 comprises 21 residues. CDR3 loop: CASSLWASLAGGPGGANVLTF. CDR3 DNA sequence: TGTGCCAGCAGTTTATGGGCCTCTTTAGCGGGAGGGCCGGGTGGGGCCAACGTCCTGACTTTC.

The table lists this clone with a few counts. The genes are TRBV6-5 and TRBJ1-1; D possibly corresponds to TRBD1 (5 bases). There are 14 residues in the CDR3. In germline, CDR1 is MNHEY, CDR2 SVGAGI. V was trimmed by 6 bases and J by 8 bases, leaving 19 bases between them. Here the CDR3 reads CASSPARGIYEAFF. CDR3 DNA sequence: TGTGCCAGCAGCCCAGCAAGGGGAATCTACGAAGCTTTCTTT.

This rearrangement joins TRBV5-1 to TRBJ2-5; 10 nucleotides match TRBD2. The CDR3 contains 15 residues. The V and J ends lost 0 bases and 7 bases, in that order; junction bases with no gene match: 6. Germline V gene sequence: CDR1 SGHRS, CDR2 YFSETQ. The CDR3: CASSLELAGRGTQYF. In nucleotides, the CDR3 is TGCGCCAGCAGCTTGGAACTAGCGGGAAGGGGGACCCAGTACTTC.

V gene TRBV5-1 combines with J gene TRBJ1-2, with TRBD1 matching 9 bases. The junction had 8 bases not matched to a gene; V was cut back by 2 bases and J by 0 bases. The CDR3 loop spans 17 amino acids. Germline V gene lookup returns CDR1 SGHRS and CDR2 YFSETQ. As DNA, the CDR3 is TGCGCCAGCAGCTTTTTAGGGACAGGGATCACTAACTATGGCTACACCTTC. This sequence encodes CASSFLGTGITNYGYTF.

The chain joins TRBV15 to TRBJ2-7; possibly TRBD2 for D (5 bases). This CDR3 comprises 16 residues. The germline CDR1 and CDR2 sequences are LNHNV and YYDKDF (reference sequence). The V end lost 5 bases, the J end lost 4 bases, and 21 bases lay between the germline ends. CDR3 DNA: TGTGCCACCAGCGAGGAGCGGCCGGCCGGGTCTTACGAGCAGTACTTC. This codes for CATSEERPAGSYEQYF.

This clone was counted a few times. The chain employs TRBV6-1 and TRBJ2-6; TRBD1 matches at 7 bases. With 6 bases clipped from V and 12 bases from J, the junction kept 8 bases outside the gene matches. CDR3 size: 13 residues. CDR1 MNHNS and CDR2 SASEGT come from the germline V gene. The CDR3 bases are TGTGCCAGCAGGAAGGACAGGTTCAGCGTCCTGACTTTC. It codes for CASRKDRFSVLTF.

The chain recombines TRBV4-1 with TRBJ2-7, with 12 bases fitting TRBD2. CDR1 and CDR2 from the germline V gene are MGHRA and YSYEKL. The CDR3 length is 16 residues. V dropped 4 bases and J dropped 2; count of bases not matched to a gene: 6. The CDR3 DNA sequence: TGCGCCAGCAGCCGCCGGACTAGCGGGAAGACCTACGAGCAGTACTTC. This encodes CASSRRTSGKTYEQYF.

The table lists this clone with a count of one. The chain employs TRBV4-2 and TRBJ1-1, with D possibly TRBD1 on 6 matching bases. The germline V and J ends were trimmed by 4 bases and 3 bases, with 24 bases remaining between them. The germline gives CDR1 LGHNA, CDR2 YNFKEQ. The CDR3 has 18 amino acids. The CDR3 region is CASSPTPLSGGADTEAFF. The CDR3, as DNA: TGTGCCAGCAGCCCGACTCCCCTTTCGGGGGGCGCCGACACTGAAGCTTTCTTT.

V usage is TRBV6-1 and J usage is TRBJ1-4; D gene unclear. The CDR3 is 13 amino acids. Germline-derived CDR1 and CDR2 are MNHNS and SASEGT. Trimming took off 11 bases at V and 13 bases at J, with 23 bases between the two ends. CDR3 residues: CALNPLRKLALFF. CDR3 DNA: TGTGCCTTAAACCCGCTTAGAAAGCTCGCACTGTTTTTT.

This rearrangement joins TRBV11-2 to TRBJ1-3, with no clear D. Trimming removed 1 base at V and 4 bases at J, with 5 bases between. Germline-derived CDR1 and CDR2 are SGHAT and FQNNGV. The CDR3 spans 13 residues. CDR3 sequence: CASSLAGGNTIYF. The CDR3 nucleotides read TGTGCCAGCAGCTTAGCGGGAGGAAACACCATATATTTT.

This rearrangement joins TRBV30 to TRBJ1-5, with unresolved D. Germline V gene data show CDR1 as GTSNPN and CDR2 as SVGIG (reference sequence). The CDR3 has 14 residues. The ends were cut back, 0 bases at V and 1 base at J, with 7 bases in the middle. This CDR3 reads CAWSVPRSNQPQHF. DNA for the CDR3: TGTGCCTGGAGTGTACCTCGGAGCAATCAGCCCCAGCATTTT.

The chain has TRBV19 and TRBJ2-6; 13 positions agree with TRBD2. Germline CDR1 reads LNHDA; CDR2 reads SQIVND (reference sequence). J lost 1 base, V lost 4 bases, and 1 base had no gene match. This CDR3 has 17 amino acids. The CDR3 spells CASSTLAGGSGANVLTF. CDR3 nucleotides: TGTGCCAGTAGTACACTAGCGGGAGGGTCTGGGGCCAACGTCCTGACTTTC.

This rearrangement joins TRBV11-3 to TRBJ2-1; a possible D gene is TRBD2 (6 bases). Germline V gene sequence: CDR1 SGHNT, CDR2 YENEEA. V lost 1 base and J 9 bases, leaving 13 bases between the germline ends. The CDR3 spans 14 residues. The CDR3: CASSLAGARGEQFF. The DNA of the CDR3 is TGTGCCAGCAGCTTAGCGGGAGCGCGGGGTGAGCAGTTCTTC.

The chain carries TRBV5-1 and TRBJ2-1; D not certain. CDR3 length equals 14 residues. Germline-derived CDR1 and CDR2 are SGHRS and YFSETQ. With 0 bases removed from V and 8 bases from J, the gap between germline ends came to 12 bases. DNA for the CDR3: TGCGCCAGCAGCTTGGAGTGGCTGCAACATGAGCAGTTCTTC. It codes for CASSLEWLQHEQFF.

The rearrangement links TRBV4-1 to TRBJ1-1, with TRBD1 as a possible D gene (5 bases). The length of the CDR3 is 14 residues. Germline V lookup: CDR1 MGHRA, CDR2 YSYEKL. The V end lost 7 bases, the J end lost 3 bases, and 15 bases lay between the germline ends. CDR3 nucleotides: TGCGCCAGCAACTCTGGGGGGACGGACACTGAAGCTTTCTTT. This sequence encodes CASNSGGTDTEAFF.

The rearrangement uses TRBV12-5 and TRBJ2-7; 8 nucleotides align to TRBD2. J lost 2 bases, V lost 1 base, and 7 bases had no gene match. This CDR3 spans 16 amino acids. Germline values: CDR1 LGHNT, CDR2 FRNRAP. CDR3: CASGLAGGAGTYEQYF. In DNA, the CDR3 is TGTGCTAGTGGTTTGGCCGGGGGGGCGGGTACCTACGAGCAGTACTTC.

The V and J genes are TRBV30 and TRBJ2-3; 9 bases match TRBD1. CDR3 length equals 14 residues. Germline loops: CDR1 GTSNPN, CDR2 SVGIG (reference sequence). The V and J ends lost 7 bases and 1 base, in that order; junction bases with no gene match: 6. CDR3 protein: CASNRDRGTDTQYF. Written as DNA, the CDR3 is TGTGCCTCCAACCGGGACAGGGGCACAGATACGCAGTATTTT.

V is TRBV29-1 and J is TRBJ1-1; TRBD1 might be the D (6 bases). From germline, CDR1 is SQVTM and CDR2 ANQGSEA. V lost 5 bases, J lost 8 bases, and 18 bases lay in between. This CDR3 has 13 amino acids. As DNA, the CDR3 is TGCAGCGTTTCTAGCTCAGGACAGACAGAAGCTTTCTTT. Translation gives CSVSSSGQTEAFF.

The chain couples TRBV4-1 to TRBJ2-7; the D gene is possibly TRBD1 (6 bases). The germline CDR1 and CDR2 sequences are MGHRA and YSYEKL. The V end lost 0 bases, the J end lost 2 bases, and 8 bases lay between the germline ends. This CDR3 has 14 residues. This CDR3 is CASSQDRTAYEQYF. The CDR3 DNA sequence: TGCGCCAGCAGCCAAGATCGGACAGCCTACGAGCAGTACTTC.

This chain connects TRBV30 to TRBJ1-1; the D is unclear. The V end was cut by 3 bases, the J end by 4 bases, with 9 bases between. The CDR3 sequence is 12 residues long. In germline, CDR1 is GTSNPN, CDR2 SVGIG (reference sequence). The CDR3 nucleotides read TGTGCCTGGAGGCCCCGGGGCACTGAAGCTTTCTTT. Amino acid sequence: CAWRPRGTEAFF.

The chain carries TRBV6-1 and TRBJ1-1, with 9 bases identical to TRBD1. CDR3 length: 15 residues. The V and J ends lost 4 bases and 8 bases, in that order; junction bases with no gene match: 11. Germline CDR1 reads MNHNS; CDR2 reads SASEGT. The DNA for the CDR3 is TGTGCCAGCAGTGCTCCCGGGACAGGGTTTATAGAAGCTTTCTTT. This translates into CASSAPGTGFIEAFF.